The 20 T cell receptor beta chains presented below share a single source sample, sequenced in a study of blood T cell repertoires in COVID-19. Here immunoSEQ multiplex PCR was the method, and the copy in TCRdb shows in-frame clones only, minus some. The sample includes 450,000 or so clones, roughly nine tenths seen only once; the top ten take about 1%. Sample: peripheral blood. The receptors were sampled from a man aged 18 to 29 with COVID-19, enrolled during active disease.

The CDR3 spells CSVGVVREGYTF. For the CDR3, the DNA is TGCAGCGTTGGCGTAGTCAGGGAGGGATACACCTTC. The chain couples TRBV29-1 to TRBJ1-2; tentative D call: TRBD1 (5 bases). V lost 4 bases and J lost 11, with 17 bases in between. CDR1 is SQVTM, CDR2 ANQGSEA, per germline. This CDR3 has 12 amino acids.

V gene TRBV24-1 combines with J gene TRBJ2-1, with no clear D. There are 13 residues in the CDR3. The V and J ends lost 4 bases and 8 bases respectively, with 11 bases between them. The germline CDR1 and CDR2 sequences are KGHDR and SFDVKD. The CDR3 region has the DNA TGTGCCACCAGTGAAGCTATTAGTTATGAGCAGTTCTTC. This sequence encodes CATSEAISYEQFF.

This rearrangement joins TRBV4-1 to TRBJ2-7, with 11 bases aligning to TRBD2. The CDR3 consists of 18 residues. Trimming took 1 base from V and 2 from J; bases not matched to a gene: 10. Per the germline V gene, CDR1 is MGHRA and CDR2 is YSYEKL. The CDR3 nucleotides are TGCGCCAGCAGCCAAGCCCCGGCAACTAGCGGGAGCCCCTACGAGCAGTACTTC. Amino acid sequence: CASSQAPATSGSPYEQYF.

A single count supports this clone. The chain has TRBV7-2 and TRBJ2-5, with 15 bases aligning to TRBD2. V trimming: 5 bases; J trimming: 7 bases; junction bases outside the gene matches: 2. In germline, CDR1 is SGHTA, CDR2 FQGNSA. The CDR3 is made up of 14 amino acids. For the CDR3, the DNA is TGTGCCAGCAGCCCGGGACTAGCGGGGGGGACCCAGTACTTC. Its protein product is CASSPGLAGGTQYF. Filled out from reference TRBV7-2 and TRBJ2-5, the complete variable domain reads GAGVSQSPSNKVTEKGKDVELRCDPISGHTALYWYRQSLGQGLEFLIYFQGNSAPDKSGLPSDRFSAERTGGSVSTLTIQRTQQEDSAVYLCASSPGLAGGTQYFGPGTRLLVL.

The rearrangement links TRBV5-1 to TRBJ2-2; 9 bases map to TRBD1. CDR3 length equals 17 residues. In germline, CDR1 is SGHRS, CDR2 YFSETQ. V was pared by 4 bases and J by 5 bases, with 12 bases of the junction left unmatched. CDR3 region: CASSVGRDRVGTGELFF. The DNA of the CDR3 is TGCGCCAGCAGCGTAGGCCGGGACAGGGTCGGTACCGGGGAGCTGTTTTTT.

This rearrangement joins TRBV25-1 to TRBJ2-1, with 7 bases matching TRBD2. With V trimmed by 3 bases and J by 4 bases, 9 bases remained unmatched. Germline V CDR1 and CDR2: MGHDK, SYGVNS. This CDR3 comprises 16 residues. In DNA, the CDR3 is TGTGCCAGCAGTGATGAGGGGCGGGGGAGTTACAATGAGCAGTTCTTC. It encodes CASSDEGRGSYNEQFF. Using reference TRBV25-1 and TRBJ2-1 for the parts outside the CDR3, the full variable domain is EADIYQTPRYLVIGTGKKITLECSQTMGHDKMYWYQQDPGMELHLIHYSYGVNSTEKGDLSSESTVSRIRTEHFPLTLESARPSHTSQYLCASSDEGRGSYNEQFFGPGTRLTVL.

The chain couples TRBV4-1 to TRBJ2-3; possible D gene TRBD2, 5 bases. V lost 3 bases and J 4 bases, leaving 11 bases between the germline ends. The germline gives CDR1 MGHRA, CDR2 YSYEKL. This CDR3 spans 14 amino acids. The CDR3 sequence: CASSHGLRSDTQYF. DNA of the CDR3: TGCGCCAGCAGCCACGGACTTCGCTCAGATACGCAGTATTTT.

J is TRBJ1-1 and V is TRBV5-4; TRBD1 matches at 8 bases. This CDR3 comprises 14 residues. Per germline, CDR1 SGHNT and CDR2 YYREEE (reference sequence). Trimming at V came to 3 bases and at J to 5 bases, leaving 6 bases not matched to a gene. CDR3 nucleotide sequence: TGTGCCAGCAGCTCCAGGGGGCGCGGGACTGAAGCTTTCTTT. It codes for CASSSRGRGTEAFF. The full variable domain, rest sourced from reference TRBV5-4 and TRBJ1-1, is ETGVTQSPTHLIKTRGQQVTLRCSSQSGHNTVSWYQQALGQGPQFIFQYYREEENGRGNFPPRFSGLQFPNYSSELNVNALELDDSALYLCASSSRGRGTEAFFGQGTRLTVV.

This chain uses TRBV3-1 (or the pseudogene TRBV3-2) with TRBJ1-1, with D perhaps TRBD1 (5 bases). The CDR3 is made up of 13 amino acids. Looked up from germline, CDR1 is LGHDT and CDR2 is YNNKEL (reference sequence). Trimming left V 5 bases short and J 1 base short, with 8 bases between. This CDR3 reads CASSRQSNTEAFF. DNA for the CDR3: TGTGCCAGCAGCAGACAGTCGAACACTGAAGCTTTCTTT.

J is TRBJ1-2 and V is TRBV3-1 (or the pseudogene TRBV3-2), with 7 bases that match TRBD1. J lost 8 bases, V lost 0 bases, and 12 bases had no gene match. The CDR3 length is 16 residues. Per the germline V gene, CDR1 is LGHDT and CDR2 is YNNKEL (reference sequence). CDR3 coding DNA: TGTGCCAGCAGCCAAGAAGGTGTCGGACAGGTGATCGGCTACACCTTC. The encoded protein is CASSQEGVGQVIGYTF.

CDR3 coding DNA: TGTGCCAGCAGGCCGGGACTATTAACAACCGGGGAGCTGTTTTTT. This translates into CASRPGLLTTGELFF. The chain links TRBV7-8 to TRBJ2-2; TRBD2 aligns across 7 bases. This CDR3 is 15 amino acids long. V dropped 6 bases and J dropped 5; count of bases not matched to a gene: 9. Per the germline V gene, CDR1 is SGHVS and CDR2 is FQNEAQ.

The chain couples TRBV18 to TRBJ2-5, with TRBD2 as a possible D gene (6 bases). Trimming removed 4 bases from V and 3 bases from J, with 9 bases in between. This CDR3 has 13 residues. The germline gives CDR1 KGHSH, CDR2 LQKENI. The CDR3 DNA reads TGTGCCAGCTCACGGGGGGTTGAAGAGACCCAGTACTTC. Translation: CASSRGVEETQYF. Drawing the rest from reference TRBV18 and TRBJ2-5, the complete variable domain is NAGVMQNPRHLVRRRGQEARLRCSPMKGHSHVYWYRQLPEEGLKFMVYLQKENIIDESGMPKERFSAEFPKEGPSILRIQQVVRGDSAAYFCASSRGVEETQYFGPGTRLLVL.

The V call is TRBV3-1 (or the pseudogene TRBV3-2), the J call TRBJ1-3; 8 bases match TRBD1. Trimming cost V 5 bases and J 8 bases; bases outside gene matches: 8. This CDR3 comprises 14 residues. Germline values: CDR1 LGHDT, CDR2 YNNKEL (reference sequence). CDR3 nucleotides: TGTGCCAGCAGCGGACGGACAGGGATAGACACCATATATTTT. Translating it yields CASSGRTGIDTIYF.

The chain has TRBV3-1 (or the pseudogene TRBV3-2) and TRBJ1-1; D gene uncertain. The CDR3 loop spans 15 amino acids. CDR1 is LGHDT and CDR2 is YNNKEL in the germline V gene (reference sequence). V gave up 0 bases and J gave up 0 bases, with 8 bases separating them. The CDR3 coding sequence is TGTGCCAGCAGCCAAGATCTGTATATGAACACTGAAGCTTTCTTT. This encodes CASSQDLYMNTEAFF.

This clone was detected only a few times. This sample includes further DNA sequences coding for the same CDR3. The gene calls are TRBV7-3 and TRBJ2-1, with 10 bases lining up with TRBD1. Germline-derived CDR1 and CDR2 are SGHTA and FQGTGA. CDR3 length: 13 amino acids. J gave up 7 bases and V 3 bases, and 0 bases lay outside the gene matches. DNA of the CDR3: TGTGCCAGCAGCTTGGGACAGGGGAATGAGCAGTTCTTC. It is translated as CASSLGQGNEQFF.

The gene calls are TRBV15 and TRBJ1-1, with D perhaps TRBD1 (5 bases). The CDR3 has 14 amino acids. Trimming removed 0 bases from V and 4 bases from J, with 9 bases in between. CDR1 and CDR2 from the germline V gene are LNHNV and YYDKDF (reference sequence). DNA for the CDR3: TGTGCCACCAGCAGAGACAGGGAGGGCACTGAAGCTTTCTTT. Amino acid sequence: CATSRDREGTEAFF.

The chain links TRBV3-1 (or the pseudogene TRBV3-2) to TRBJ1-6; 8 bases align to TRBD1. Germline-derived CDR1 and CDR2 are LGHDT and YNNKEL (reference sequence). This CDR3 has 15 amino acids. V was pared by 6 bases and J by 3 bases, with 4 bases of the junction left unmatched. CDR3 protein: CASRSTGGYNSPLHF. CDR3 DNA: TGTGCCAGCAGAAGTACAGGGGGCTATAATTCACCCCTCCACTTT.

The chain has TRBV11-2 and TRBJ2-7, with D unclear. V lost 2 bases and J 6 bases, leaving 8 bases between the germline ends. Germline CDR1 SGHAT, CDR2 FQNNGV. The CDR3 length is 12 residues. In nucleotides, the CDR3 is TGTGCCAGCAGCTTATCCCTCCTCGAGCAGTACTTC. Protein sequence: CASSLSLLEQYF.

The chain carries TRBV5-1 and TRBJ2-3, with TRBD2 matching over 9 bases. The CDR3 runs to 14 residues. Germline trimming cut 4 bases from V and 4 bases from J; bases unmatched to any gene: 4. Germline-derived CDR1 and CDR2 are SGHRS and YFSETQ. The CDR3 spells CASSPGLASDTQYF. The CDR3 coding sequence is TGCGCCAGCAGCCCGGGACTAGCCTCAGATACGCAGTATTTT.

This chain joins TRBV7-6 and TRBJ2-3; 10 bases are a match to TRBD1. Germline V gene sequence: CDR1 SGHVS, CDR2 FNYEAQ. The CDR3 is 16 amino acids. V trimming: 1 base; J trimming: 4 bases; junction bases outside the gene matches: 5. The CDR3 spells CASSLVWDRGADTQYF. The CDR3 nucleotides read TGTGCCAGCAGCTTAGTTTGGGACAGGGGCGCAGATACGCAGTATTTT.